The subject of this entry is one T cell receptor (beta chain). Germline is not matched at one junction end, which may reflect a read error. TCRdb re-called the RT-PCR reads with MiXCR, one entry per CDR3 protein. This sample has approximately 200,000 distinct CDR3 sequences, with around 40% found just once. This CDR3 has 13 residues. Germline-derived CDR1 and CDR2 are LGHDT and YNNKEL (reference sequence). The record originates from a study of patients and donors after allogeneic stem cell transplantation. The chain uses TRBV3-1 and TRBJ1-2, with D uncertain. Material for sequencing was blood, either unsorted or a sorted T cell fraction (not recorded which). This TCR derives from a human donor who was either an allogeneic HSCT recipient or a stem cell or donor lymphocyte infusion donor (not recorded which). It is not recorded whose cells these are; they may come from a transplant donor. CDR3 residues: CASSQEERLTITF. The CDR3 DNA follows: TGTGCAAGCAGCCAAGAAGAACGGCTAACAATCACCTTC.